A selection of T cell receptor beta chains follows, all from one sample in a study of T-cell memory formation after mild COVID-19. MiXCR, run by TCRdb on the 5' RACE reads, gives a single entry per CDR3 protein. The sample contains fewer than 150,000 distinct CDR3 sequences, approximately 5.9% of which appear only once. Specimen: PBMCs or a T cell subset sorted from them (not recorded which). The receptors come from an adult woman who had mild COVID-19 (a few samples of this study predate the infection). Cell type and time point are not known. The CDR3 runs from the conserved cysteine through the conserved F or W. Fields, in order: clone size, J gene, V gene, D gene, CDR3 DNA, CDR3 protein. The D gene is left open where the match is weak. The size field is filled for only some rows; it gives once, few, many or a size class.

>many|TRBJ1-2|TRBV7-8|NA
TGTGCCAGCAGCCCACCTTCCTGGCAGGGGACCTATGGCTACACCTTC
CASSPPSWQGTYGYTF
>NA|TRBJ1-5|TRBV11-2|NA
TGTGCCAGCAGCTCAAACAACGGGCAGCCCCAGCATTTT
CASSSNNGQPQHF
>NA|TRBJ1-1|TRBV20-1|NA
TGCAGTGCCACTGATGTCGGGCAGTGGAACACTGAAGCTTTCTTT
CSATDVGQWNTEAFF
>NA|TRBJ2-2|TRBV6-2/TRBV6-3|TRBD2
TGTGCCAGCAGTTACGCGACTAGCAGCGGGGAGCTGTTTTTT
CASSYATSSGELFF
>many|TRBJ1-1|TRBV7-2|TRBD1
TGTGCCAGCAGTCGAGCCGGGACAGGGAGAACTGAAGCTTTCTTT
CASSRAGTGRTEAFF
>NA|TRBJ1-1|TRBV10-3|NA
TGTGCCATCAGTGAGTCCGGACACCTTCGGGGCAACACTGAAGCTTTCTTT
CAISESGHLRGNTEAFF
>many|TRBJ2-7|TRBV5-1|NA
TGCGCCAGCAGCTTGAGCGGGACAGGTCACTCCTACGAGCAGTACTTC
CASSLSGTGHSYEQYF
>many|TRBJ2-3|TRBV7-2|NA
TGTGCCAGCAGCAACCAGTTGGGGGATACGCAGTATTTT
CASSNQLGDTQYF
>many|TRBJ2-7|TRBV20-1|TRBD2
TGCAGTGCTAGAGACTACCTAGCGGGAGTCGGCGAGCAGTACTTC
CSARDYLAGVGEQYF
>few|TRBJ2-2|TRBV20-1|NA
TGCAGTGCCCTTAGCGGATACACCGGGGAGCTGTTTTTT
CSALSGYTGELFF
>NA|TRBJ2-5|TRBV10-3|NA
TGTGCCACCGCACTGAGCGGCGCCCAAGAGACCCAGTACTTC
CATALSGAQETQYF
>many|TRBJ2-7|TRBV6-6|TRBD2
TGTGCCAGCAGTTCCCGACTAGCGGGAGCAGGGGAGCAGTACTTC
CASSSRLAGAGEQYF
>NA|TRBJ2-2|TRBV24-1|NA
TGTGCCACCAGTGCCCCGTTTCCGGGAACCGGGGAGCTGTTTTTT
CATSAPFPGTGELFF
>NA|TRBJ2-7|TRBV5-4|NA
TGTGCCAGCAGCTTCGACTTTTCCTACGAGCAGTACTTC
CASSFDFSYEQYF
>many|TRBJ2-1|TRBV15|TRBD2
TGTGCCACCAGCAGATCCTCGGGACTAGCGGCGACAGCCAATGAGCAGTTCTTC
CATSRSSGLAATANEQFF
>few|TRBJ2-7|TRBV7-9|NA
TGTGCCAGCGTCGCCTGGGGGAGCTCCTACGAGCAGTACTTC
CASVAWGSSYEQYF
>many|TRBJ2-2|TRBV12-3/TRBV12-4|TRBD2
TGTGCCAGCAGGCGGACTAGCTTGAGCACCGGGGAGCTGTTTTTT
CASRRTSLSTGELFF
>NA|TRBJ2-7|TRBV7-9|NA
TGTGCCAGCAGCTTAGCGAGGCAGGGGTCGAAGTACTTC
CASSLARQGSKYF
>few|TRBJ1-3|TRBV5-6|NA
TGTGCCAGCAGCTTGGTGTCCGGGTCTGGAAACACCATATATTTT
CASSLVSGSGNTIYF
>many|TRBJ1-2|TRBV5-6|TRBD1
TGTGCCAGCAGCCACCCCACCGGGACAGGGAATGGCTACACCTTC
CASSHPTGTGNGYTF
>few|TRBJ2-1|TRBV9|TRBD2
TGTGCCAGCAGCGTAGGTGGGGGGGGCTACAATGAGCAGTTCTTC
CASSVGGGGYNEQFF
>many|TRBJ2-2|TRBV12-3/TRBV12-4|NA
TGTGCCAGCAGTCTTCGGGGGGCCTCCGGGGAGCTGTTTTTT
CASSLRGASGELFF